This TCR beta chain came from a study of T cells in Graves' hyperthyroidism and ophthalmopathy. In the study overall: The initial diagnosis was the point when peripheral blood was collected, ahead of any treatment. Overall study results and limits: Appearing also in blood were most of the thyroid clonotypes expanded above 0.001. Ophthalmopathy prediction by the model preceded onset by a median 6.5 months.

TCR beta CDR3 regions were amplified from RNA. HTBI primers were used for first-round RT-PCR of the TCR CDR3. TCRdb re-called the multiplex PCR reads through MiXCR, storing one row per CDR3 protein. The sample yields under 750,000 distinct CDR3 sequences, roughly a sixth seen once. This clonotype was seen a few times. As yet, its antigen is unknown. V lost 4 bases, J lost 1 base, and 12 bases lay in between. This CDR3 comprises 16 residues. Germline V gene sequence: CDR1 SGDLS, CDR2 YYNGEE. The chain couples TRBV9 to TRBJ1-6; the D is unclear. Material for sequencing was blood. This TCR was sampled from a woman between 45 and 65 years old with Graves' hyperthyroidism that later progressed to Graves' ophthalmopathy. The CDR3 DNA follows: TGTGCCAGCAGCCTCGAGCGGGCGTCCTATAATTCACCCCTCCACTTT. This translates into CASSLERASYNSPLHF.